The clone carrying this T cell receptor beta chain was detected a few times. As yet, its antigen is unknown. The germline V gene has CDR1 SQVTM and CDR2 ANQGSEA. Trimming stripped 3 bases from V and 3 bases from J, with 12 bases between. The CDR3 is made up of 15 amino acids. TCRdb fed the 5' RACE reads into MiXCR, producing one record per CDR3 protein. The table has around 110,000 distinct CDR3 sequences, about 15% seen once. This sample is drawn from a study of T-cell memory formation after mild COVID-19. Looking at the study overall: TCR clusters were mostly confined to one donor each. General observations from the study: Among contracting clones, CD4+ were mainly CM/EM and CD8+ enriched in EMRA. There was a balanced CD4/CD8 profile in clones contracting day 15 to 85, and later expanders leaned CD4+. Some responding clones appeared in pre-infection memory, suggesting cross-reactive memory joined.

The chain has TRBV29-1 and TRBJ2-6; D unclear. The TCR comes from an adult woman who had mild COVID-19 (a few samples of this study predate the infection). Cell type and time point are not known. The sequenced material came from PBMCs or a T cell subset sorted from them (not recorded which). CDR3 residues: CSVDMGIGGANVLTF. The CDR3 DNA reads as TGCAGCGTTGATATGGGGATTGGTGGGGCCAACGTCCTGACTTTC. Variable domain in full (rest from reference TRBV29-1 and TRBJ2-6): SAVISQKPSRDICQRGTSLTIQCQVDSQVTMMFWYRQQPGQSLTLIATANQGSEATYESGFVIDKFPISRPNLTFSTLTVSNMSPEDSSIYLCSVDMGIGGANVLTFGAGSRLTVL.